This T cell receptor beta chain was recovered during a study of beta chain features in type 1 diabetes. CD4+ naive, central memory, regulatory and stem cell-like memory subsets were isolated by sorting on CD45RO/CCR7/CD25/CD127/CD95/CD27. Sort purity for all populations was recorded as exceeding 98%. This CDR3 is 15 amino acids long. Germline CDR1 and CDR2: MRHNA and SNTAGT. Unmatched junction bases numbered 4, after V lost 2 bases and J lost 2 bases. Investigators reverse transcribed all isolated RNA, so they sequenced expressed TCRB transcripts. Each sample of naive, central memory or regulatory T cells had, on average, about 3.57 million reads. The assay was immunoSEQ multiplex PCR, and TCRdb's table has in-frame clones only and misses some. The sample records roughly 700,000 clones, roughly an eighth being singletons. Study-wide findings and caveats: Among all four CD4+ subsets, Type 1 diabetes patients had TCRB CDR3s that were moderately but significantly shorter. VDJ junctions from type 1 diabetes patients carried fewer insertions and larger deletions.

This clone has just a few counts. Its antigen is currently unknown. V is TRBV6-4 and J is TRBJ2-3; 7 positions agree with TRBD2. The sequencing input was naive CD4+ T cells from blood. This TCR derives from a young man with type 1 diabetes. CDR3 protein: CASSDTAGVTDTQYF. CDR3 DNA sequence: TGTGCCAGCAGTGACACGGCGGGGGTCACAGATACGCAGTATTTT.